A single sample is the source of the 9 T cell receptor beta chains below, sequenced in a study of cytomegalovirus exposure and HLA in healthy donors. It was with 60 Vbeta and 13 Jbeta primers that the PCR ran. Assay: immunoSEQ multiplex PCR; the TCRdb copy retains only in-frame clones and omits some. The sample includes roughly 180,000 clones, about three quarters of them seen just once. Sequencing was carried out using PBMCs. The receptors shown here come from a female donor in good health and CMV-seronegative.

The chain couples TRBV5-6 to TRBJ2-7; 7 bases agree with TRBD1. V was clipped by 3 bases and J by 12 bases; unmatched bases: 12. This CDR3 has 13 amino acids. Germline V lookup: CDR1 SGHDT, CDR2 YYEEEE. CDR3 sequence: CASSSPGQDGGYF. As DNA, the CDR3 is TGTGCCAGCAGCTCACCAGGACAGGACGGCGGGTACTTC.

The chain couples TRBV4-1 to TRBJ2-7, with D tentatively TRBD2 (6 bases). The CDR3 is made up of 13 amino acids. V lost 1 base and J 6 bases, leaving 10 bases between the germline ends. In germline, CDR1 is MGHRA, CDR2 YSYEKL. This CDR3 reads CASSQAGSPEQYF. The CDR3 DNA reads TGCGCCAGCAGCCAAGCCGGGAGTCCCGAGCAGTACTTC.

This clone has only one observation. The J gene is TRBJ2-3, the V gene TRBV27, with 9 bases lining up with TRBD2. This CDR3 has 16 residues. V dropped 5 bases and J dropped 4; count of bases not matched to a gene: 10. CDR1 and CDR2 (germline): MNHEY, SMNVEV (reference sequence). CDR3 in amino acids: CASSRRTSGFADTQYF. CDR3 DNA sequence: TGTGCCAGCAGTCGACGCACTAGCGGGTTCGCAGATACGCAGTATTTT.

The chain carries TRBV12-5 and TRBJ2-3; D is unresolved. Germline CDR1 reads LGHNT; CDR2 reads FRNRAP. V gave up 1 base and J gave up 3 bases, with 5 bases separating them. The length of the CDR3 is 13 residues. CDR3 sequence reads: CASGLAPTDTQYF. The CDR3 bases are TGTGCTAGTGGTTTGGCCCCGACAGATACGCAGTATTTT.

This chain joins TRBV5-1 and TRBJ1-6; 7 bases agree with TRBD1. Germline-derived CDR1 and CDR2 are SGHRS and YFSETQ. This CDR3 has 16 residues. The trim removed 0 bases at V and 5 bases at J, leaving 5 bases unmatched. The CDR3 region is CASSLATGDNNSPLHF. CDR3 in DNA: TGCGCCAGCAGCTTGGCCACAGGGGATAATAATTCACCCCTCCACTTT.

In its sample, this clone was seen once. An end of the junction differs from the germline gene, which may be a read error. The genes are TRBV6-4 and TRBJ1-5, with D unclear. Germline CDR1 MRHNA, CDR2 SNTAGT. The CDR3 consists of 17 residues. CDR3: CTSSDSRTRGIGQPQHF. In DNA form, the CDR3 reads TGTACCAGCAGTGACTCCCGGACTCGCGGCATAGGTCAGCCCCAGCATTTT.

This CDR3 is CASSQESAGRTEAFF. CDR3 DNA sequence: TGCGCCAGCAGCCAAGAGTCCGCAGGAAGGACTGAAGCTTTCTTT. The genes are TRBV4-3 and TRBJ1-1; D is undetermined. The CDR3 spans 15 residues. The germline V and J ends were trimmed by 0 bases and 5 bases, with 13 bases remaining between them. Germline loops: CDR1 LGHNA, CDR2 YSLEER.

The sample holds a few counts of this clone. This chain connects TRBV6-1 to TRBJ1-6, with D tentatively TRBD1 (6 bases). The ends were cut back, 3 bases at V and 5 bases at J, with 17 bases in the middle. The CDR3 length is 17 residues. The germline CDR1 and CDR2 sequences are MNHNS and SASEGT. CDR3 coding DNA: TGTGCCAGCAGTGATTTTTTTACAGGGTCTGATAATTCACCCCTCCACTTT. Its translation: CASSDFFTGSDNSPLHF.

The rearrangement uses TRBV30 and TRBJ2-5; possibly TRBD1 for D (5 bases). Trimming stripped 0 bases from V and 3 bases from J, with 20 bases between. The germline CDR1 and CDR2 sequences are GTSNPN and SVGIG (reference sequence). This CDR3 is built from 17 residues. The CDR3 DNA reads TGTGCCTGGAGTGTACAATCGCGGCCATCCAGGGAAGAGACCCAGTACTTC. This translates into CAWSVQSRPSREETQYF.